The clone carrying this T cell receptor beta chain was detected only once. Recovered Cohort 3 donors showed two negative PCRs, clearance, or symptom resolution. This record comes from a study of blood T cell repertoires in COVID-19. Study processing details: Reference gene primer amplification yielded estimated nucleated cell counts. Some clones are missing from TCRdb's copy, which holds only in-frame ones; the method was immunoSEQ multiplex PCR. V and J calls and clone size are as listed in that table; D and trimming were resolved from the DNA. The table shows 250,000 to 300,000 clones, with roughly nine tenths occurring only once. This CDR3 has 15 residues. The germline V and J ends were trimmed by 5 bases and 1 base, with 15 bases remaining between them. Per the germline V gene, CDR1 is SGHAT and CDR2 is FQNNGV.

The J gene is TRBJ2-7, the V gene TRBV11-2; perhaps TRBD2 as D (5 bases). The clonotype originates from a woman aged 60 to 75 who had recovered from COVID-19. The specimen sequenced was PBMCs or T cells enriched from blood (not recorded which). CDR3 sequence reads: CASSQSRTLSYEQYF. The CDR3 DNA sequence: TGTGCCAGCAGCCAATCGAGGACTTTATCCTACGAGCAGTACTTC. Full variable domain (missing parts from reference TRBV11-2 and TRBJ2-7): EAGVAQSPRYKIIEKRQSVAFWCNPISGHATLYWYQQILGQGPKLLIQFQNNGVVDDSQLPKDRFSAERLKGVDSTLKIQPAKLEDSAVYLCASSQSRTLSYEQYFGPGTRLTVT.